The entry that follows covers one T cell receptor beta chain sequence. Other DNA sequences within the sample encode an identical CDR3. The sample originates from a study of blood T cell repertoires in COVID-19. Across the study: Some COVID-19 samples were acute and others convalescent; all came from the United States, Italy and Spain.

Original analysis: Reference gene primer amplification gave estimated nucleated cell counts. Assay: immunoSEQ multiplex PCR; the TCRdb copy retains only in-frame clones and omits some. From that table come the V and J calls and clone size; the DNA was used to work out D and trimming. This sample has 300,000 to 450,000 clones, with roughly 87% found just once. The CDR3 loop spans 14 amino acids. The J segment lost 6 bases and the V segment lost 3 bases, leaving 3 bases of the junction unmatched. CDR1 is KGHSH, CDR2 LQKENI, per germline. Followed over time, Seattle patients had been enrolled while infection was active.

The chain recombines TRBV18 with TRBJ1-1; 11 bases map to TRBD1. The TCR was taken from a woman between 55 and 75 years old with COVID-19, enrolled during active disease. What was sequenced was peripheral blood. CDR3 region: CASSPRTGGAEAFF. Here the CDR3 DNA reads TGTGCCAGCTCACCCCGGACAGGGGGCGCTGAAGCTTTCTTT.